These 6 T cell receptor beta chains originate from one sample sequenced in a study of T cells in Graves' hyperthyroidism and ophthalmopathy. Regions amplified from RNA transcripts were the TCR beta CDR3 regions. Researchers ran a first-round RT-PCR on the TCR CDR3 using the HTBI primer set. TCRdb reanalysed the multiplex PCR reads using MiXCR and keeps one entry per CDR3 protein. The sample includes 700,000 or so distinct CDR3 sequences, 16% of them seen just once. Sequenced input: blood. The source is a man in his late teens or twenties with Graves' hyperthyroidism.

For the CDR3, the DNA is TGTGCCAGCAGCCAAGATAACCTGCCAGGCAATGAGCAGTTCTTC. Its translation: CASSQDNLPGNEQFF. The genes are TRBV3-1 and TRBJ2-1; D gene unclear. V lost 0 bases and J lost 6, with 12 bases in between. From germline, CDR1 is LGHDT and CDR2 YNNKEL (reference sequence). There are 15 residues in the CDR3.

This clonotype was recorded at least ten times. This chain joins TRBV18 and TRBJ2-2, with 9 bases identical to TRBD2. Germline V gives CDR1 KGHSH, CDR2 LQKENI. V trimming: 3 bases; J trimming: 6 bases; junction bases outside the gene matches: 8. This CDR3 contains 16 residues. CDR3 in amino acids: CASSPLAGSKAGELFF. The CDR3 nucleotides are TGTGCCAGCTCACCCCTAGCGGGATCGAAGGCCGGGGAGCTGTTTTTT. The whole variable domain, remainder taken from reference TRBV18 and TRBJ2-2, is NAGVMQNPRHLVRRRGQEARLRCSPMKGHSHVYWYRQLPEEGLKFMVYLQKENIIDESGMPKERFSAEFPKEGPSILRIQQVVRGDSAAYFCASSPLAGSKAGELFFGEGSRLTVL.

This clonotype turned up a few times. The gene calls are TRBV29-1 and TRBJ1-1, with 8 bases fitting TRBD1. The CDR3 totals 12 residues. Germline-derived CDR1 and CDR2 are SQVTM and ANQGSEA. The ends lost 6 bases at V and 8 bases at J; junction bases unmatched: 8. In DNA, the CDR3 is TGCAGCGTAGAGGACAGGGCGAGGGAAGCTTTCTTT. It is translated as CSVEDRAREAFF.

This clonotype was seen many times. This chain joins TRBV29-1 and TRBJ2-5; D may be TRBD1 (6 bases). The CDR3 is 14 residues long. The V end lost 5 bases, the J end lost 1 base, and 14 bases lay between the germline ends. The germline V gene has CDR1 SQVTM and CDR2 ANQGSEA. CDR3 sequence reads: CSVRQANSQETQYF. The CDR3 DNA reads TGCAGCGTTCGACAGGCCAATTCCCAAGAGACCCAGTACTTC.

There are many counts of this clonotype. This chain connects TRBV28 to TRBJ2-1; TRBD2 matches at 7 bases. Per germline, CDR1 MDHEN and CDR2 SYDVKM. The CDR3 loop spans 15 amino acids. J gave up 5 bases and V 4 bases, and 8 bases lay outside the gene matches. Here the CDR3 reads CASSSGGGNHNEQFF. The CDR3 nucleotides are TGTGCCAGCAGTTCGGGAGGCGGGAATCACAATGAGCAGTTCTTC. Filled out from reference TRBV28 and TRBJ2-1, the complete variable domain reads DVKVTQSSRYLVKRTGEKVFLECVQDMDHENMFWYRQDPGLGLRLIYFSYDVKMKEKGDIPEGYSVSREKKERFSLILESASTNQTSMYLCASSSGGGNHNEQFFGPGTRLTVL.

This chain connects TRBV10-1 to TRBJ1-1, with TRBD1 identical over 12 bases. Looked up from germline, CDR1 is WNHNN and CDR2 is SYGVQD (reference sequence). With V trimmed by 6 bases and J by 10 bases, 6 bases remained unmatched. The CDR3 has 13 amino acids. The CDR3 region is CASRSGTGGAAFF. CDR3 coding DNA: TGCGCCAGCAGGTCCGGGACAGGGGGCGCAGCTTTCTTT.